This T cell receptor beta chain is from a study of shared clonotypes between healthy human individuals. Points from the study as a whole: Shared clonotypes across all four donors exceeded non-shared ones in generation probability. Larger richness was generally estimated for naive than memory subsets. Clonotype sharing levels among donors were expected to vary with sequencing depth.

V lost 0 bases and J 1 base, leaving 6 bases between the germline ends. Germline CDR1 SGDLS, CDR2 YYNGEE. The CDR3 length is 14 residues. Each subset's genomic DNA was split evenly across several immunoSEQ plates. The assay was immunoSEQ multiplex PCR, and TCRdb's table has in-frame clones only and misses some. This table has fewer than 1.8 million clones, about 98.5% appearing once. Details on this clone: What it binds is unknown. This CDR3 is also generated by other DNA sequences in the sample.

The origin of this receptor is a man aged 25 to 45 in good health. The chain carries TRBV9 and TRBJ2-3; D call uncertain. Sequenced input: naive CD4+ T cells sorted from blood. This sample's subset: CD45RA+ positively selected. DNA of the CDR3: TGTGCCAGCAGCGTAGGTCGGGGCACAGATACGCAGTATTTT. It specifies CASSVGRGTDTQYF. Drawing the rest from reference TRBV9 and TRBJ2-3, the complete variable domain is DSGVTQTPKHLITATGQRVTLRCSPRSGDLSVYWYQQSLDQGLQFLIQYYNGEERAKGNILERFSAQQFPDLHSELNLSSLELGDSALYFCASSVGRGTDTQYFGPGTRLTVL.